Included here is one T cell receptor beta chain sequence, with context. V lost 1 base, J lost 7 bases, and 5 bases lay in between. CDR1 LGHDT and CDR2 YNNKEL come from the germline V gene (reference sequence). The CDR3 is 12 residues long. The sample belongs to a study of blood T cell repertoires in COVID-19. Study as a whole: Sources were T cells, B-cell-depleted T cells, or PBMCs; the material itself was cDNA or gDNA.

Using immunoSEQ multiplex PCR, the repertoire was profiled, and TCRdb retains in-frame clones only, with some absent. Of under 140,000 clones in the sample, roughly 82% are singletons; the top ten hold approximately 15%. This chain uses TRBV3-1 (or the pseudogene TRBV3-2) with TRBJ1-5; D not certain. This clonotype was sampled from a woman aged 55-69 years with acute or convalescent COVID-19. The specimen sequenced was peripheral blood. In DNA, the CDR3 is TGTGCCAGCAGCCAAGCCGGGCAGCCCCAGCATTTT. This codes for CASSQAGQPQHF.